Below, 16 T cell receptor beta chains from the same sample are listed, as sequenced in a study of tumor and adjacent non-tumor tissue in lung cancer. A modified ARM-PCR protocol with three rounds of nested PCR amplified TCRbeta. TCRdb reanalysed the multiplex PCR reads using MiXCR and keeps one entry per CDR3 protein. The data contain roughly 48,000 distinct CDR3 sequences, under 75% of them singletons. The template was RNA from unsorted bulk tissue. This non-tumor lung sample came from over 3 cm beyond the tumor edge. The sequenced sample consisted of distant non-tumor lung tissue. Receptor source: a woman aged 70-85 years with non-small cell lung cancer.

The chain carries TRBV5-6 and TRBJ1-5, with D unclear. Germline CDR1 SGHDT, CDR2 YYEEEE. There are 15 residues in the CDR3. Trimming cost V 8 bases and J 3 bases, with 18 bases left between them. Written as DNA, the CDR3 is TGTGCCAGTAGCCCCATTACGGCCACCAATCAGCCCCAGCATTTT. As protein: CASSPITATNQPQHF.

This clonotype came up a few times. The rearrangement joins TRBV6-2 or TRBV6-3 to TRBJ2-1, with D perhaps matching TRBD1 or TRBD2 (5 bases each). The CDR3 totals 11 residues. V was pared by 9 bases and J by 9 bases, with 12 bases between. Germline CDR1 and CDR2: MNHEY and SVGEGT. CDR3 sequence reads: CASSQGPEQFF. In nucleotides, the CDR3 is TGTGCCAGTAGTCAGGGACCTGAGCAGTTCTTC.

On this clonotype: One junction end does not reproduce the germline sequence, and a read error may be involved. The chain links TRBV20-1 to TRBJ2-5; 9 bases match TRBD2. Germline CDR1 DFQATT, CDR2 SNEGSKA (reference sequence). The CDR3 consists of 11 residues. CDR3 nucleotides: TGCATTGCTAGCGGGGAAGAGACTCAGTACTTC. It translates to CIASGEETQYF.

This clonotype is medium-sized by share. CDR3 amino acids: CASSLRGALANEKLFF. The CDR3 DNA follows: TGTGCCAGCAGTTTACGGGGGGCGTTGGCTAATGAAAAACTGTTTTTT. The chain carries TRBV28 and TRBJ1-4; possibly TRBD1 for D (6 bases). With 2 bases removed from V and 3 bases from J, the gap between germline ends came to 13 bases. CDR3 length: 16 amino acids. Per germline, CDR1 MDHEN and CDR2 SYDVKM.

Details on this clonotype: The conserved closing phenylalanine or tryptophan is absent in this CDR3, likely reflecting a read error. No DNA is shown, since the ends of the CDR3 on it are uncertain; the CDR3 is the one TCRdb lists. The chain couples TRBV7-8 to TRBJ2-5. Inclusive of both ends, the CDR3 amounts to 14 amino acids. CDR1 and CDR2 from the germline V gene are SGHVS and FQNEAQ. CDR3 protein: CASSLWAEQETQCY.

This rearrangement joins TRBV5-5 to TRBJ1-2; the match to TRBD1 covers 7 bases. The CDR3 spans 15 residues. Germline CDR1 SGHKS, CDR2 YYEKEE (reference sequence). V was pared by 5 bases and J by 1 base, with 8 bases of the junction left unmatched. The CDR3 DNA reads TGTGCCAGCAGTCTTGGGACAGTGGATAACTATGGCTACACCTTC. Translation gives CASSLGTVDNYGYTF.

In regard to this clonotype: A much larger clone differs from this one at a single base, so this may be a read error. V gene TRBV28 combines with J gene TRBJ1-2; 9 bases agree with TRBD1. The V segment lost 7 bases and the J segment 8 bases; nucleotides outside the gene matches: 11. CDR3 length: 14 amino acids. In germline, CDR1 is MDHEN, CDR2 SYDVKM. CDR3 coding DNA: TGTGCCAGCAATAGATCGGGACAGGGCCTCGGCTACACCTTC. It specifies CASNRSGQGLGYTF.

Comment on this clonotype: With a much larger clone just one base away, this may be a read error. Here the CDR3 DNA reads TGTGCCAGCAACTGGGACAGATCAGCCTACAATGAGCAGTACTTC. Protein sequence: CASNWDRSAYNEQYF. V gene TRBV11-2 combines with J gene TRBJ2-1, with 7 bases that match TRBD1. The end of the DNA is better explained by TRBJ2-7, so the J call may be wrong. CDR3 size: 15 residues. CDR1 is SGHAT, CDR2 FQNNGV, per germline.

For this clonotype: A much larger clone lies one base from this, so it may be a read error. This rearrangement joins TRBV20-1 to TRBJ1-6; D gene unclear. The germline V gene encodes CDR1 DFQATT and CDR2 SNEGSKA (reference sequence). This CDR3 contains 16 residues. Trimming took 0 bases from V and 8 from J, leaving 17 bases between them. CDR3 sequence: CSARETTPGRDSPLHF. As DNA, the CDR3 is TGCAGTGCTAGAGAAACGACTCCGGGGAGGGATTCACCCCTCCACTTT.

CDR3 region: CSVGVAGTDTQHF. CDR3 DNA: TGCAGCGTTGGAGTCGCAGGCACAGATACGCAGCATTTT. The chain has TRBV29-1 and TRBJ2-3; no clear D gene. The assigned J gene may be wrong: the sequence end matches TRBJ1-5 better. This CDR3 has 13 residues. From germline, CDR1 is SQVTM and CDR2 ANQGSEA.

This clonotype is medium-sized by share. The chain has TRBV12-3 or TRBV12-4 and TRBJ2-6, with 9 bases matching TRBD1. Losses at the gene ends were 5 bases for V and 0 bases for J; bases not matched to a gene: 2. The CDR3 length is 16 residues. For the CDR3, the DNA is TGTGCCAGCAGTGGGACAGGGAGCTCTGGGGCCAACGTCCTGACTTTC. Its protein is CASSGTGSSGANVLTF.

On this clonotype: One end of the junction does not line up with germline, which may come from a read error. The V gene is TRBV4-1, the J gene TRBJ2-7; D is possibly TRBD1 or TRBD2 (6 bases each). There are 19 residues in the CDR3. The germline V gene has CDR1 MGHRA and CDR2 YSYEKL. This CDR3 reads CASSQDPPSGAGSSHDQYF. The DNA of the CDR3 is TGCGCCAGCAGCCAAGATCCACCATCAGGGGCGGGAAGCTCCCACGATCAGTACTTC.

With respect to this clonotype: No conserved phenylalanine or tryptophan is present at the end of the CDR3, so a read error is the likely explanation. This chain uses TRBV29-1 with TRBJ2-1; no definite D call. The length of the CDR3 is 14 residues. The germline CDR1 and CDR2 sequences are SQVTM and ANQGSEA. Here the CDR3 reads CSVESGFTYNKQFL. The CDR3 DNA follows: TGCAGCGTCGAGTCCGGTTTTACCTACAATAAGCAGTTCCTC.

Turning to this clonotype: A single base separates this from a much larger clone, so it may be a read error. The V gene is TRBV20-1, the J gene TRBJ1-2, with 8 bases lining up with TRBD1. The germline CDR1 and CDR2 sequences are DFQATT and SNEGSKA (reference sequence). This CDR3 has 15 amino acids. CDR3 nucleotide sequence: TGCAGTGCTACCCCCGGGACAGGTCTTAACTATGACTACACCTTC. Protein: CSATPGTGLNYDYTF.

Remarks on this clonotype: A read error may produce the germline difference seen at one junction end. The chain employs TRBV6-2 or TRBV6-3 and TRBJ2-5; D may be TRBD1 (5 bases). The CDR3 spans 15 residues. The germline gives CDR1 MNHEY, CDR2 SVGEGT. The CDR3 DNA follows: TGTGCCAGCAGACAGACGGCAAGGCCACAACAGGCCCAGTACTTT. Protein sequence: CASRQTARPQQAQYF.

The chain recombines TRBV12-3 or TRBV12-4 with TRBJ2-1, with D possibly being TRBD1 or TRBD2 (5 bases each). V was trimmed by 4 bases and J by 13 bases, leaving 14 bases between them. CDR3 length equals 12 residues. CDR3 in amino acids: CASSSRGDKQFF. CDR3 bases: TGTGCCAGCAGTTCTCGGGGCGATAAACAGTTCTTC.